Each of the 14 T cell receptor beta chains below was sequenced from the same sample in a study of graft-versus-host responses after intestinal transplantation. Clones were sequenced by immunoSEQ multiplex PCR, and TCRdb holds only the in-frame ones, with some missing. The data contain some 27,000 clones, approximately 93% of them singletons. This material consisted of PBMCs, taken 18 days after transplant. The receptor source for this set is a human patient who received an intestinal transplant, so some T cells may come from the graft donor.

This chain connects TRBV7-9 to TRBJ2-7; D unresolved. Germline V CDR1 and CDR2: SEHNR, FQNEAQ (reference sequence). The CDR3 runs to 15 residues. Trimming took off 1 base at V and 6 bases at J, with 16 bases between the two ends. The CDR3 spells CASSLESWPLFEQYF. The CDR3 nucleotides are TGTGCCAGCAGCTTAGAGTCGTGGCCCCTTTTCGAGCAGTACTTC.

The V and J genes are TRBV27 and TRBJ2-2; no reliable D call. The germline V gene encodes CDR1 MNHEY and CDR2 SMNVEV (reference sequence). The CDR3 is 15 residues long. The V gene lost 3 bases and the J gene lost 3 bases, with 11 bases spanning the gap. CDR3 in amino acids: CASSLASMDTGELFF. DNA of the CDR3: TGTGCCAGCAGTTTGGCCAGTATGGACACCGGGGAGCTGTTTTTT.

V gene TRBV2 combines with J gene TRBJ2-1, with D possibly being TRBD2 (5 bases). Germline V gene sequence: CDR1 SNHLY, CDR2 FYNNEI. The CDR3 contains 11 residues. Trimming removed 6 bases from V and 7 bases from J, with 7 bases in between. This CDR3 reads CASSGGNEQFF. CDR3 in DNA: TGTGCCAGCAGCGGAGGAAATGAGCAGTTCTTC.

The rearrangement joins TRBV11-3 to TRBJ1-2; no reliable D call. V lost 1 base and J lost 0, with 15 bases in between. This CDR3 has 17 amino acids. The germline CDR1 and CDR2 sequences are SGHNT and YENEEA. The DNA of the CDR3 is TGTGCCAGCAGCTTAGGGACCTTGGACGTAACTAACTATGGCTACACCTTC. Its protein product is CASSLGTLDVTNYGYTF.

This chain joins TRBV12-5 and TRBJ1-2, with 7 bases fitting TRBD1. V dropped 5 bases and J dropped 4; count of bases not matched to a gene: 10. CDR1 and CDR2 from the germline V gene are LGHNT and FRNRAP. CDR3 length: 15 residues. CDR3 loop: CASGASRDSLYGYTF. CDR3 in DNA: TGTGCTAGTGGTGCCTCCCGGGACAGTCTCTATGGCTACACCTTC.

In this sample, this clone turned up once. The rearrangement links TRBV5-6 to TRBJ2-7; TRBD2 aligns across 10 bases. CDR3 size: 14 residues. V dropped 4 bases and J dropped 3; count of bases not matched to a gene: 4. The germline V gene encodes CDR1 SGHDT and CDR2 YYEEEE. CDR3 DNA sequence: TGTGCCAGCAGCGGTAGCGGGGGGAACTACGAGCAGTACTTC. Amino acid sequence: CASSGSGGNYEQYF.

The chain couples TRBV7-9 to TRBJ2-3, with unresolved D. CDR1 SEHNR and CDR2 FQNEAQ come from the germline V gene (reference sequence). V was cut by 5 bases and J by 5 bases, with 8 bases left in between. The CDR3 loop spans 12 amino acids. As DNA, the CDR3 is TGTGCCAGCAGCCCCCAAGAAGATACGCAGTATTTT. It is translated as CASSPQEDTQYF.

CDR3 amino acids: CASSEYPPDGLNTEAFF. In DNA, the CDR3 is TGTGCCAGCAGTGAATACCCCCCTGACGGACTGAACACTGAAGCTTTCTTT. J is TRBJ1-1 and V is TRBV6-1; D unclear. Germline V lookup: CDR1 MNHNS, CDR2 SASEGT. The V gene lost 2 bases and the J gene lost 0 bases, with 16 bases spanning the gap. This CDR3 contains 17 residues.

This clone was seen once. V and J are TRBV6-5 and TRBJ2-7; TRBD2 is a possible D gene (6 bases). This CDR3 is 14 amino acids long. V was shortened by 2 bases and J by 3 bases, with 11 bases between the two germline ends. Germline V gene lookup returns CDR1 MNHEY and CDR2 SVGAGI. CDR3 in amino acids: CASSYAGRYYEQYF. CDR3 DNA sequence: TGTGCCAGCAGTTACGCGGGACGATACTACGAGCAGTACTTC.

This chain uses TRBV19 with TRBJ2-7, with a possible D match to TRBD2 (7 bases). V lost 4 bases and J lost 4, with 20 bases in between. The germline CDR1 and CDR2 sequences are LNHDA and SQIVND (reference sequence). This CDR3 has 16 amino acids. In DNA, the CDR3 is TGTGCCAGTAGTACCTGGGGGGGCAATAGGGTATACGAGCAGTACTTC. Its translation: CASSTWGGNRVYEQYF.

The chain links TRBV6-1 to TRBJ1-6; maybe TRBD1 (5 bases). V was cut by 6 bases and J by 3 bases, with 9 bases left in between. The CDR3 sequence is 14 residues long. Looked up from germline, CDR1 is MNHNS and CDR2 is SASEGT. The CDR3, as DNA: TGTGCCAGCAGCTACAGGATCTATAATTCACCCCTCCACTTT. The encoded protein is CASSYRIYNSPLHF.

The chain has TRBV14 and TRBJ1-1; TRBD1 is a possible D gene (5 bases). CDR1 and CDR2 from the germline V gene are SGHDN and FVKESK. The V gene lost 7 bases and the J gene lost 0 bases, with 9 bases spanning the gap. The CDR3 spans 13 residues. The CDR3 sequence: CASTTGVNTEAFF. The CDR3 nucleotides are TGTGCCAGCACCACGGGGGTGAACACTGAAGCTTTCTTT.

J is TRBJ1-2 and V is TRBV9; unclear D gene. The V and J ends lost 4 bases and 2 bases respectively, with 21 bases between them. This CDR3 is built from 17 residues. Germline V gene sequence: CDR1 SGDLS, CDR2 YYNGEE. CDR3 loop: CASSTHPISTANYGYTF. As DNA, the CDR3 is TGTGCCAGCAGCACACACCCGATTAGTACAGCAAACTATGGCTACACCTTC.

This rearrangement joins TRBV5-4 to TRBJ2-1, with no clear D. The CDR3 is 17 residues long. V gave up 0 bases and J gave up 0 bases, with 13 bases separating them. Germline V gene sequence: CDR1 SGHNT, CDR2 YYREEE (reference sequence). Here the CDR3 DNA reads TGTGCCAGCAGCTTGGATCGAGCTTGGAGCTCCTACAATGAGCAGTTCTTC. Residues: CASSLDRAWSSYNEQFF.